This T cell receptor (beta chain) was captured in a study of blood T cell repertoires in COVID-19. Per germline, CDR1 LNHDA and CDR2 SQIVND (reference sequence). V shed 5 bases, J shed 1 base, and the junction held 6 bases outside the gene matches. The CDR3 loop spans 16 amino acids. The assay was immunoSEQ multiplex PCR, and TCRdb's table has in-frame clones only and misses some. Of a few hundred thousand clones in the sample, roughly 87% are singletons; the top ten hold approximately 9%. The sequencing input was PBMCs or T cells enriched from blood (not recorded which). This sequence was found in a woman between 18 and 29 years old who had recovered from COVID-19. The chain combines TRBV19 with TRBJ1-5; 9 bases match TRBD1. In nucleotides, the CDR3 is TGTGCCAGTAGTGCGACAGGGGGTCACAGCAATCAGCCCCAGCATTTT. Amino acid sequence: CASSATGGHSNQPQHF.